This T cell receptor (beta chain) was sequenced for a study of blood T cells in healthy people across ages. Alongside a J-beta primer mix, a sample-barcoded 5' primer served in a second PCR lasting about 6 to 12 cycles. In TCRdb, the 5' RACE reads were re-called with MiXCR into one record per CDR3 protein. The table shows 600,000 to 650,000 distinct CDR3 sequences, with roughly three fifths occurring only once. With 2 bases removed from V and 0 bases from J, the gap between germline ends came to 13 bases. Germline V gives CDR1 SNHLY, CDR2 FYNNEI. The CDR3 length is 16 residues. The genes are TRBV2 and TRBJ1-1; D is ambiguous. Specimen: blood. The origin of this receptor is a man aged 55 to 69 in good health. The CDR3 nucleotides are TGTGCCAGCAGTGAACTTAAGGTCAGGCTGAACACTGAAGCTTTCTTT. As protein: CASSELKVRLNTEAFF. Supplemented by reference TRBV2 and TRBJ1-1, the full variable domain reads EPEVTQTPSHQVTQMGQEVILRCVPISNHLYFYWYRQILGQKVEFLVSFYNNEISEKSEIFDDQFSVERPDGSNFTLKIRSTKLEDSAMYFCASSELKVRLNTEAFFGQGTRLTVV.